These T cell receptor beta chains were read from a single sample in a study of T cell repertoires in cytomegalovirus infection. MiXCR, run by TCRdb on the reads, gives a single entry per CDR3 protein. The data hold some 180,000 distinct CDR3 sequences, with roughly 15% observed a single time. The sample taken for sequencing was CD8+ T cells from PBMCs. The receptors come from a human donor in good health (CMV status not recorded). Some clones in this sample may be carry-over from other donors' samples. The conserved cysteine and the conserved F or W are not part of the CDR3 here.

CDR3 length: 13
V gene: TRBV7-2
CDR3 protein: ASSSVTGANTEAF

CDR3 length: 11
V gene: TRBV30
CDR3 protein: AWSVGQGTEAF

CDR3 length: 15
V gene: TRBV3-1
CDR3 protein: ASSQGLIGGLGKGYT

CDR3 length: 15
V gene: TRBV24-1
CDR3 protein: ATSAYSTGSSYNEQF

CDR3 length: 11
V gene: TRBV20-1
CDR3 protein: SLPTLGAGEQY

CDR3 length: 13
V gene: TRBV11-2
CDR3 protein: ASSLDQSDRDEQY

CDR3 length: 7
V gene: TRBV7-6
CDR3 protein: AGHNEQF

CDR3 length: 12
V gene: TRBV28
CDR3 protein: ASSRTGGYETQY

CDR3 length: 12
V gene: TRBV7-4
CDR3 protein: ASSSRDGAYEQY

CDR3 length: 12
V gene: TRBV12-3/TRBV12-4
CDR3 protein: ASSFAGATDTQY

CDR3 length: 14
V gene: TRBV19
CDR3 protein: ASRKTTGLSTDTQY

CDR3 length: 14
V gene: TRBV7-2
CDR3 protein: ASSMGQGAFVEKLF

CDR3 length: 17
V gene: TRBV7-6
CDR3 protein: ASSLARGQGASGANVLT

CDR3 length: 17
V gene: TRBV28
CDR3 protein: ASKLSRAGPGLISNEQF

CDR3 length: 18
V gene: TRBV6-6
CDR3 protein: ASSLLPSRVASSGANVLT

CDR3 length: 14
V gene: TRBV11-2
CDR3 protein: ASSIWTGGTKYEQY

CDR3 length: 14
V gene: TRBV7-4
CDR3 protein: ASSLVTHRQDEKLF

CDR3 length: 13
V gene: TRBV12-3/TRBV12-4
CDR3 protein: ASSFRPVAGREQY

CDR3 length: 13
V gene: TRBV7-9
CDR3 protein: ASSLPGTGNSPLH

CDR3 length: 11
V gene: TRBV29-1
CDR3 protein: SASVGDGNTIY

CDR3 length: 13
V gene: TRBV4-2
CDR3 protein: ASSTRTGTMTEAF

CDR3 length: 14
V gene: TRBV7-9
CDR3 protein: ASIPAGTGNYNEQF

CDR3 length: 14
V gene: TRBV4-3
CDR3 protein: ASSQDWSSWNTEAF

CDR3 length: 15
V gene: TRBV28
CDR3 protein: ASSSTDILRGNTEAF

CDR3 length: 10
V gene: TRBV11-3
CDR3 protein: ASSLSNNEQF

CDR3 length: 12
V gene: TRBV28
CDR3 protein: ASSRTGTGREQY

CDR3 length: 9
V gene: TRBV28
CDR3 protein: ACKLTTEAF

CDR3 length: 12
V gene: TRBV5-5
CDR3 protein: ASSLVWGNQPQH

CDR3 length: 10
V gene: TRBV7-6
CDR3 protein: ASSYDSYEQY

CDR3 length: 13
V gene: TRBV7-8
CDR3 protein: ASSRYRGGGTEAF

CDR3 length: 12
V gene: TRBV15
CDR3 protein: ATSLPDSYNEQF

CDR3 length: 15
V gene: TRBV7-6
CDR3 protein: ASSFLSLSSSTDTQY

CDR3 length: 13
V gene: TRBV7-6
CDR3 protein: ASSPEGFDSQPQH

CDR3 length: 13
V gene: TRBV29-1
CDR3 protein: SVEGLQGLYNEQF

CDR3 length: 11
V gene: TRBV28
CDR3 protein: ASSLQAAYEQY

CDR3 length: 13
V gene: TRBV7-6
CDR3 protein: ASGEGQEGTGELF

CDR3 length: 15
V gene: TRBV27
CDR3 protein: ASSPAYPAGEYNEQF

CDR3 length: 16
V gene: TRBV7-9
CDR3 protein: ASSPYPSRDRATDTQY

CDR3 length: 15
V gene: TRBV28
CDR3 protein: AASSVVMDSNSYEQY

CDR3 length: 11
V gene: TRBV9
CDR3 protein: ASSDRETGELF

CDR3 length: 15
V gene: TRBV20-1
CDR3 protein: SAPQVVAGAPRYGYT

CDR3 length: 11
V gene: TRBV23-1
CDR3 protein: ASSHQQGNEQY

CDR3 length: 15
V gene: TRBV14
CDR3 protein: ASSQAGTGVVFYEQY

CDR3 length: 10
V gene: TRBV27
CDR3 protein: ASSLLDGEQF